Listed below are T cell receptor beta chains from one sample, sequenced in a study of metastatic and nonmetastatic thyroid tumors. With MiXCR, TCRdb reprocessed the PCR reads. The sample records just over 20,000 clones, less than 15% being singletons. Specimen: blood. These receptors all come from a male donor with papillary thyroid cancer or a benign thyroid nodule (not recorded which). Some clones in this sample may be carry-over from other donors' samples. CDR3s leave out the opening cysteine and the closing phenylalanine or tryptophan. The D gene is left open where the match is weak. The size of a clone is reported for some rows only, either as once, few or many, or as a class for expanded clones.

d_call	clone_size	v_call	j_call	cdr3_aa
NA	medium-sized	TRBV6-1	TRBJ2-7	ASTPPSSYEQY
NA	NA	TRBV10-3	TRBJ2-7	AIAPTGYEQY
TRBD1	NA	TRBV7-3	TRBJ2-2	ASSLNGWTGNTGELF
NA	NA	TRBV27	TRBJ2-7	ACKLPGYEQY
NA	medium-sized	TRBV6-1	TRBJ2-7	ASGEAAYSYEQY
TRBD1	medium-sized	TRBV6-2/TRBV6-3	TRBJ2-7	ASTPPGTGVYEQY
NA	medium-sized	TRBV12-3/TRBV12-4	TRBJ1-5	ASSLDRGNQPQH
TRBD2	NA	TRBV28	TRBJ2-1	ASSPGLAGIYEQF
NA	medium-sized	TRBV27	TRBJ1-2	ASSAPQGGYT
NA	NA	TRBV12-3/TRBV12-4	TRBJ2-7	ASSTGNNYEQY
TRBD2	many	TRBV4-1	TRBJ2-4	ASSHVTSGIAKNIQY
TRBD2	many	TRBV10-1	TRBJ2-5	ASSASGFEETQY
NA	many	TRBV20-1	TRBJ2-2	SARGGASGELF
TRBD1	NA	TRBV6-2/TRBV6-3	TRBJ1-5	ASSLGQGNQPQH
NA	few	TRBV2	TRBJ1-1	AISEAGLWTEAF
NA	many	TRBV9	TRBJ2-1	ASSVGGGEQF
NA	medium-sized	TRBV6-1	TRBJ2-7	ASSGSSIYEQY